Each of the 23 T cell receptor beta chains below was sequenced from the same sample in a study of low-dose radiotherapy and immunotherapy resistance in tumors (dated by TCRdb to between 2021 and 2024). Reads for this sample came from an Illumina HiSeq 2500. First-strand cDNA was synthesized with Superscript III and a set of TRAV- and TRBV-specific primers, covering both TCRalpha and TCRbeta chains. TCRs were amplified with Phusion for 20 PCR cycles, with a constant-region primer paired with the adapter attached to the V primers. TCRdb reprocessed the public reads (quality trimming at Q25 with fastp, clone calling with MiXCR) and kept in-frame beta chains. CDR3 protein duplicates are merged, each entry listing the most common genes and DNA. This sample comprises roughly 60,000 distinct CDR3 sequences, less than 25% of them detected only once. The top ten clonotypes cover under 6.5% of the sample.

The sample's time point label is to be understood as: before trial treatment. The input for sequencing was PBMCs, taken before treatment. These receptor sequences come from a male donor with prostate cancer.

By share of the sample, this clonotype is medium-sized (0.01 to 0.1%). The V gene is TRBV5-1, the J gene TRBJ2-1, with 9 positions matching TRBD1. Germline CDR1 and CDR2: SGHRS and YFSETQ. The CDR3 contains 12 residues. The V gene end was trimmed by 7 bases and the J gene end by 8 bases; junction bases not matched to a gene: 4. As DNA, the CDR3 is TGCGCCAGCCGGACAGGGGCCGATGAGCAGTTCTTC. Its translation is CASRTGADEQFF.

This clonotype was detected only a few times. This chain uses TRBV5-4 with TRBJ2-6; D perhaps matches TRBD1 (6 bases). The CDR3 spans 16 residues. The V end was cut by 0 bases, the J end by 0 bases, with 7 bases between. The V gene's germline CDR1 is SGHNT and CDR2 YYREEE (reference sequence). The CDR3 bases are TGTGCCAGCAGCTTGGACAGGGTCTCTGGGGCCAACGTCCTGACTTTC. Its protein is CASSLDRVSGANVLTF.

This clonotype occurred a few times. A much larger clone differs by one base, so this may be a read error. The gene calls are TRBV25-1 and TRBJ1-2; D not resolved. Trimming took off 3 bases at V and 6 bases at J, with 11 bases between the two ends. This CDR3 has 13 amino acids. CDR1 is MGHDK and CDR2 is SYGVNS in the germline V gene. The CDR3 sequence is CASSDRSLDGYTF. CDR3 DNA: TGTGCCAGCAGTGACCGGTCTCTCGATGGCTACACCTTC.

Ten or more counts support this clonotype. The CDR3 loop reads CASSARTAFSGETGELFF. The CDR3, as DNA: TGTGCCAGCAGCGCCCGGACAGCCTTTAGCGGGGAGACCGGGGAGCTGTTTTTT. The chain couples TRBV2 to TRBJ2-2, with 8 nucleotides matching TRBD2. Looked up from germline, CDR1 is SNHLY and CDR2 is FYNNEI. The V and J ends lost 6 bases and 5 bases, in that order; junction bases with no gene match: 17. The CDR3 is made up of 18 amino acids.

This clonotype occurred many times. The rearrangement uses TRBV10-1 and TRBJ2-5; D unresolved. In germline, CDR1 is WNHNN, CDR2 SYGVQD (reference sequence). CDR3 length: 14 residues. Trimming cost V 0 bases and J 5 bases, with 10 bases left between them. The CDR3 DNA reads TGCGCCAGCAGTGAGTCTGGGCTAGAGGAGACCCAGTACTTC. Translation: CASSESGLEETQYF.

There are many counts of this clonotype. The CDR3 loop is CAISERTGGAGPGELFF. The CDR3 region has the DNA TGTGCCATCAGTGAAAGGACAGGGGGCGCGGGACCCGGGGAGCTGTTTTTT. This chain uses TRBV10-3 with TRBJ2-2; 11 nucleotides line up with TRBD1. Germline lookup yields CDR1 ENHRY and CDR2 SYGVKD. This CDR3 has 17 residues. Losses at the gene ends were 3 bases for V and 6 bases for J; bases not matched to a gene: 9.

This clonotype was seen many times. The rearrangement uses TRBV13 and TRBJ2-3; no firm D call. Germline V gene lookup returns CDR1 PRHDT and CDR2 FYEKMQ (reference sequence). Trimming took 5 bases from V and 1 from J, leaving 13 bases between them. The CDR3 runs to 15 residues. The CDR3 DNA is TGTGCCAGCAGCCCCGCCGGGTCCCGCACAGATACGCAGTATTTT. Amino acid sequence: CASSPAGSRTDTQYF. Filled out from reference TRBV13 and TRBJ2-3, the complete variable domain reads AAGVIQSPRHLIKEKRETATLKCYPIPRHDTVYWYQQGPGQDPQFLISFYEKMQSDKGSIPDRFSAQQFSDYHSELNMSSLELGDSALYFCASSPAGSRTDTQYFGPGTRLTVL.

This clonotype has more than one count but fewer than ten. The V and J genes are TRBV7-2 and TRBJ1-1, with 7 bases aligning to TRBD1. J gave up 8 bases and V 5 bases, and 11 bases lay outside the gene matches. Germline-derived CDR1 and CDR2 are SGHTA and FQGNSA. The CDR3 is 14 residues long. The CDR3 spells CASSPNRGRGEAFF. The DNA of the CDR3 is TGTGCCAGCAGCCCAAACAGGGGCCGAGGGGAAGCTTTCTTT.

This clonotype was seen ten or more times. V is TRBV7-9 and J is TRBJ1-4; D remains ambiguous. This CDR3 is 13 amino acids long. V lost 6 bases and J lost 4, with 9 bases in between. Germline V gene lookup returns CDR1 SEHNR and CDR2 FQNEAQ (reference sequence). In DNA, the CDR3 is TGTGCCAGCAGGGCAGCCAATAATGAAAAACTGTTTTTT. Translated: CASRAANNEKLFF.

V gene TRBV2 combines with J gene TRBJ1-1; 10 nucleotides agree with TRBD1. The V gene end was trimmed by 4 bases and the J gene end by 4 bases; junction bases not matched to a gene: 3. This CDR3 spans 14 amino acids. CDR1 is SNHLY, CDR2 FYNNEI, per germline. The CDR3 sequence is CASSGDRGSTEAFF. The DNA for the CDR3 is TGTGCCAGCAGTGGGGACAGGGGCTCCACTGAAGCTTTCTTT.

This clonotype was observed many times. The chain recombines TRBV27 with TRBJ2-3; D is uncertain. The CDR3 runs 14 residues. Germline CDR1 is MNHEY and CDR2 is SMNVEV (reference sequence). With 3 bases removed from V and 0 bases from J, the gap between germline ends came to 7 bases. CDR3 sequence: CASSFSRSTDTQYF. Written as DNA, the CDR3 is TGTGCCAGCAGTTTCTCTCGGAGCACAGATACGCAGTATTTT.

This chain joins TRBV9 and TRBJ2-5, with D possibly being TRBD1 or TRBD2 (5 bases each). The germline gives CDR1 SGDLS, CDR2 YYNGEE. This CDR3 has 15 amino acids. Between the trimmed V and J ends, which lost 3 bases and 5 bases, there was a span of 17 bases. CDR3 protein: CASSAHWGGSETQYF. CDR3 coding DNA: TGTGCCAGCAGCGCCCACTGGGGCGGGTCGGAGACCCAGTACTTC.

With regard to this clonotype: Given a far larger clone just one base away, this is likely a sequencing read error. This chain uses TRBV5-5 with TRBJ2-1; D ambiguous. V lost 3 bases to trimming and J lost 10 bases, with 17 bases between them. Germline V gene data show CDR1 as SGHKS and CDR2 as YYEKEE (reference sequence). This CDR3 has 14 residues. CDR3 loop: CASSSSWTSYEQFF. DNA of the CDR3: TGTGCCAGCAGCTCCTCCTGGACCTCCTACGAGCAGTTCTTC.

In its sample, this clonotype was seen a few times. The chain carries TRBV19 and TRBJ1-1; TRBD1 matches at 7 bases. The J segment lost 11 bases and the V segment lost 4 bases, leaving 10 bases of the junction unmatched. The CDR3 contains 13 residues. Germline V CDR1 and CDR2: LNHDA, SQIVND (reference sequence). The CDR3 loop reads CASSNRDSWLAFF. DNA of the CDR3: TGTGCCAGTAGTAACCGGGACAGTTGGTTGGCTTTCTTT.

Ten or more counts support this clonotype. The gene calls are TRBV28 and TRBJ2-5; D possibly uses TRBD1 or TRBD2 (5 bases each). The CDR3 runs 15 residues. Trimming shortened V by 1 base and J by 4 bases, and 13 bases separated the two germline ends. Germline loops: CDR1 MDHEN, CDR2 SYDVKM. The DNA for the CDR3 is TGTGCCAGCAGTTTATCCGGGGCAAGAGGAGAGACCCAGTACTTC. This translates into CASSLSGARGETQYF.

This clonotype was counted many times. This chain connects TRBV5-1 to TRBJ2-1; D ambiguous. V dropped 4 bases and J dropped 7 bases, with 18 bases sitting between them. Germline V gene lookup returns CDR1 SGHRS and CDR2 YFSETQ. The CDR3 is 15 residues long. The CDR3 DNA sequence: TGCGCCAGCAGCACCCGTAGAGGAGTAGGGAATGAGCAGTTCTTC. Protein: CASSTRRGVGNEQFF.

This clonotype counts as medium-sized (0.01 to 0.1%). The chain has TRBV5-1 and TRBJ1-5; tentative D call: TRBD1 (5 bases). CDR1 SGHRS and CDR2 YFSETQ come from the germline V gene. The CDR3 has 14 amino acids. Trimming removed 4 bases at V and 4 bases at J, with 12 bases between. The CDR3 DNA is TGCGCCAGCAGCGCCCTCGGGGGAAATCAGCCCCAGCATTTT. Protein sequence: CASSALGGNQPQHF.

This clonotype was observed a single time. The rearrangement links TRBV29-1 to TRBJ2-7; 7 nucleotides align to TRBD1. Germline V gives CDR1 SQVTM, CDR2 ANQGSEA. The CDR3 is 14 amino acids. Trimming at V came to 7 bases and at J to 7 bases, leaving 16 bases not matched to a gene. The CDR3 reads CSAIGALGGREQYF. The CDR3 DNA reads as TGCAGCGCCATCGGGGCATTAGGGGGCAGGGAGCAGTACTTC.

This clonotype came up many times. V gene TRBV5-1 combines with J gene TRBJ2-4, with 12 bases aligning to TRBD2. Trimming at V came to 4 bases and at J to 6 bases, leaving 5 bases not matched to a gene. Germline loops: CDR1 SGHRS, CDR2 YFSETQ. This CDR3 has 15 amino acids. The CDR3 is CASSPTSGSLNIQYF. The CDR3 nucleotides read TGCGCCAGCAGCCCGACTAGCGGGAGTTTAAACATTCAGTACTTC.

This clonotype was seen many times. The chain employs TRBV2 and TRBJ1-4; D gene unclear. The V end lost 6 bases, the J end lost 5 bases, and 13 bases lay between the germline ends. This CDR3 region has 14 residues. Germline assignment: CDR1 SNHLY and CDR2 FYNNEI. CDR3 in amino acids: CASRGRSTNEKLFF. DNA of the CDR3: TGTGCCAGCAGGGGGAGGTCTACAAATGAAAAACTGTTTTTT.

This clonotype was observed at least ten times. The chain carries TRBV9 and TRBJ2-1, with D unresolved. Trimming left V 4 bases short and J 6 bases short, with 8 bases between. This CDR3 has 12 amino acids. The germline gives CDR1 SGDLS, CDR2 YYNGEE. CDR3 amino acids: CASSYTGNEQFF. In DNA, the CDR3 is TGTGCCAGCAGCTATACTGGCAATGAGCAGTTCTTC.

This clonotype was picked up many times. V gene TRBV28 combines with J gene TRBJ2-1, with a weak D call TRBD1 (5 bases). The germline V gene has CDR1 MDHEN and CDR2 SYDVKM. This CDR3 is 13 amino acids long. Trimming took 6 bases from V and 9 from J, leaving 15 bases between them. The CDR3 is CASSSGPRTEQFF. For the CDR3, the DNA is TGTGCCAGCAGCTCAGGGCCTCGGACTGAGCAGTTCTTC.

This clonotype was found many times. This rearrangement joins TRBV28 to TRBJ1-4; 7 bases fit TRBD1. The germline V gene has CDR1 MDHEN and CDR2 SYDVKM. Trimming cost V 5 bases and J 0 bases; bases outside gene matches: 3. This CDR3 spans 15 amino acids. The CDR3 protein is CASSLDRSTNEKLFF. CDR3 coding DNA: TGTGCCAGCAGTCTGGACAGGTCAACTAATGAAAAACTGTTTTTT.